This T cell receptor beta chain was sequenced for a study of T-cell reconstitution after alpha-beta-depleted transplantation in children. Regarding the study as a whole: The origin of alpha-beta T cells about two months after transplant was reportedly several hundred expanded graft clones. Newly produced T cells mostly provided counts and TCRbeta diversity after one year, as hyperexpanded clones declined. Certain patients had high TCRbeta diversity at day 60, and it came from recipient T cells and thymic progenitors that survived.

For TCRbeta, the library was prepared with unique molecular identifiers. Via MiXCR, TCRdb re-called the PCR reads, giving one row per CDR3 protein. Of approximately 110,000 distinct CDR3 sequences in the sample, roughly 24% are singletons; the top ten hold 10% to 13%. Deletions cut 4 bases from V and 8 bases from J, with 9 bases between. This CDR3 contains 12 residues. The germline V gene encodes CDR1 SEHNR and CDR2 FQNEAQ (reference sequence). This clonotype was detected only a few times. As yet, its antigen is unknown. The starting material was PBMCs, mostly from graft donor cells, obtained 180 days after TCRalphabeta/CD19-depleted stem cell transplant. This sequence was found in a male patient aged 2-15 years who had a stem cell transplant for chronic granulomatous disease, so the T cells may come from the graft donor. The chain joins TRBV7-9 to TRBJ2-1; D not resolved. The CDR3, as DNA: TGTGCCAGCAGCTCTCTGAGGCATGAGCAGTTCTTC. It translates to CASSSLRHEQFF.